The 9 T cell receptor beta chains below were found in one sample sequenced in a study of regulatory T cells in long-lasting Graves disease (dated by TCRdb to the early 2020s). The label giving this sample's time point can be read as: newly diagnosed GD, antithyroid drugs for less than 3 months. For both TCR sequencing and RNA sequencing, RNA was extracted from PBMCs using TRIzol. Library method: multiplex PCR. Instrument on record: Illumina HiSeq 4000. CDR3 regions were amplified by Arm-PCR with iRepertoire HTBI primers to construct TCR beta libraries. TCRdb itself trimmed the public reads at Q25 with fastp, ran MiXCR and retained productive beta chains. Here each entry gathers all rows of one CDR3 protein and keeps the most common genes and DNA. The sample table shows 440,000 or so distinct CDR3 sequences, and 14% to 15% are seen once. 16% of the sample is held by the ten biggest clonotypes. This sample also belongs to another study, concerning T cells in Graves' hyperthyroidism and ophthalmopathy.

Specimen: peripheral blood mononuclear cells (PBMCs), collected at new diagnosis, from a patient treated with antithyroid drugs. The receptors shown here come from a woman aged 30 to 39 with Graves disease. Donor details come from another sample of the same person, matched by shared clones.

The count of this clonotype is one. The rearrangement uses TRBV9 and TRBJ2-2, with 9 positions matching TRBD2. CDR1 SGDLS and CDR2 YYNGEE come from the germline V gene. The CDR3 runs 16 residues. V shed 4 bases, J shed 2 bases, and the junction held 6 bases outside the gene matches. CDR3 sequence reads: CASSLSGSPNTGELFF. The DNA of the CDR3 is TGTGCCAGCAGCCTTAGCGGGAGCCCAAACACCGGGGAGCTGTTTTTT.

The chain joins TRBV27 to TRBJ1-1; no reliable D call. V lost 6 bases and J 2 bases, leaving 7 bases between the germline ends. The germline V gene encodes CDR1 MNHEY and CDR2 SMNVEV (reference sequence). The CDR3 is 12 residues long. The DNA for the CDR3 is TGTGCCAGCAGGAAGGGTAACACTGAAGCTTTCTTT. Its translation: CASRKGNTEAFF.

On this clonotype itself: This may be a read error: a much more frequent sequence differs by one nucleotide. The CDR3 loop is CASSQHRENGEQFF. The DNA for the CDR3 is TGTGCCAGCAGCCAACATCGGGAGAATGGAGAGCAGTTCTTC. The chain employs TRBV3-1 and TRBJ2-1, with a weak D call TRBD2 (6 bases). This CDR3 comprises 14 residues. CDR1 LGHDT and CDR2 YNNKEL come from the germline V gene (reference sequence). With 2 bases removed from V and 10 bases from J, the gap between germline ends came to 15 bases.

This clonotype appeared a single time. With only one base between it and a far larger clone, this is likely a read error. The chain's CDR3 is CASSYEREGSDAQYF. The CDR3 coding sequence is TGTGCCAGCAGCTACGAGCGGGAGGGCTCAGATGCGCAGTATTTT. The V call is TRBV6-8, the J call TRBJ2-3; the match to TRBD2 covers 10 bases. The CDR3 has 15 residues. Germline values: CDR1 MNHGY, CDR2 SAAAGT.

Many counts were recorded for this clonotype. The V and J genes are TRBV6-5 and TRBJ1-4; no definite D call. V was cut by 4 bases and J by 6 bases, with 12 bases left in between. The CDR3 is 14 amino acids. Germline values: CDR1 MNHEY, CDR2 SVGAGI. CDR3 nucleotide sequence: TGTGCCAGCAGTTCCTCGGTCGAGTATGAAAAACTGTTTTTT. It translates to CASSSSVEYEKLFF.

Concerning this clonotype itself: This is likely an artifact of a read error, given a far larger clone one base away. The chain links TRBV4-1 to TRBJ2-1; 7 nucleotides agree with TRBD2. The DNA matches TRBJ2-5 better at its end, which makes the J call doubtful. The germline gives CDR1 MGHRA, CDR2 YSYEKL. The length of the CDR3 is 18 residues. CDR3 coding DNA: TGCGCCAGCAGCCAAGATTCGGCTGGGCTAGCGGAACAAGAGACCCAGTACTTC. It is translated as CASSQDSAGLAEQETQYF.

This clonotype occurred a few times. The chain has TRBV24-1 and TRBJ1-1; 12 nucleotides align to TRBD1. The CDR3 extends over 18 amino acids. Trimming took 7 bases from V and 2 from J; bases not matched to a gene: 13. Germline V gene data show CDR1 as KGHDR and CDR2 as SFDVKD. Written as DNA, the CDR3 is TGTGCCACCAGACCGGGACAGGGGGCGAGTGGGACAAACACTGAAGCTTTCTTT. Amino acids: CATRPGQGASGTNTEAFF.

The V call is TRBV12-3 or TRBV12-4, the J call TRBJ2-1, with D possibly TRBD1 on 5 matching bases. The CDR3 is 16 residues long. The ends were cut back, 5 bases at V and 4 bases at J, with 18 bases in the middle. This chain's CDR3 is CASSTPVTGNYNEQFF. The DNA for the CDR3 is TGTGCCAGCAGTACCCCCGTTACAGGAAATTACAATGAGCAGTTCTTC.

This clonotype has just a few counts. The rearrangement uses TRBV9 and TRBJ1-3; possible D gene TRBD1, 5 bases. This CDR3 has 14 amino acids. Germline-derived CDR1 and CDR2 are SGDLS and YYNGEE. The ends were cut back, 3 bases at V and 5 bases at J, with 12 bases in the middle. Here the CDR3 DNA reads TGTGCCAGCAGCGCGAGGGGACTCAGAAACACCATATATTTT. This codes for CASSARGLRNTIYF. The full variable domain, rest sourced from reference TRBV9 and TRBJ1-3, is DSGVTQTPKHLITATGQRVTLRCSPRSGDLSVYWYQQSLDQGLQFLIQYYNGEERAKGNILERFSAQQFPDLHSELNLSSLELGDSALYFCASSARGLRNTIYFGEGSWLTVV.